Each of the 30 T cell receptor beta chains below was sequenced from the same sample in a study of CXCR3-negative and CXCR3-positive naive CD8 T cells. Findings and limits, study-wide: Compared with CXCR3-negative naive cells, CXCR3-positive naive cells showed more hydrophobic TRB CDR3s.

Their cognate antigens are unknown. The authors made the TRB cDNA libraries by 5' RACE using UMI labels. TCRdb reworked the 5' RACE reads into one entry per CDR3 protein, no DNA. The sample data list roughly 110,000 distinct CDR3 sequences. Input material: naive CXCR3+ CD8+ T cells from blood. Stated subset: CD45RO-CCR7+CD27+CD95- naive CD8+ T cells expressing CXCR3 (TNR3+). Receptors were obtained from a human donor in good health. Some clones in this sample may be carry-over from other donors' samples.

The chain joins TRBV20-1 to TRBJ2-7; TCRdb lists TRBD2, though no DNA is available to test this call. In germline, CDR1 is DFQATT, CDR2 SNEGSKA (reference sequence). The CDR3 is made up of 16 amino acids. CDR3 sequence reads: CSARDRTSGSIYEQYF.

This chain uses TRBV19 with TRBJ2-1; as DNA is missing, the TRBD1 call by TCRdb cannot be tested. This CDR3 comprises 15 residues. CDR1 LNHDA and CDR2 SQIVND come from the germline V gene (reference sequence). The CDR3 spells CASSIAPGTYNEQFF.

The rearrangement joins TRBV30 to TRBJ1-2; absent DNA, TCRdb's TRBD1 call cannot be checked. The CDR3 spans 14 residues. Germline CDR1 reads GTSNPN; CDR2 reads SVGIG (reference sequence). The CDR3: CAFSGTETNYGYTF.

The chain combines TRBV20-1 with TRBJ2-5; TCRdb reports TRBD2, a call that lacks DNA to check it against. The CDR3 extends over 13 amino acids. In germline, CDR1 is DFQATT, CDR2 SNEGSKA (reference sequence). The chain's CDR3 is CSARAVSVETQYF.

The rearrangement joins TRBV20-1 to TRBJ2-6. CDR3 length equals 14 residues. CDR1 and CDR2 (germline): DFQATT, SNEGSKA (reference sequence). The CDR3 loop is CSAALDSGANVLTF.

This chain connects TRBV25-1 to TRBJ1-2. This CDR3 spans 14 amino acids. CDR1 MGHDK and CDR2 SYGVNS come from the germline V gene. The CDR3 reads CASSGSVVNYGYTF.

The CDR3 is CSARDRGPQETQYF. The chain carries TRBV20-1 and TRBJ2-5; as DNA is missing, the TRBD1 call by TCRdb cannot be tested. In germline, CDR1 is DFQATT, CDR2 SNEGSKA (reference sequence). CDR3 length equals 14 residues.

The genes are TRBV6-5 and TRBJ2-1. CDR3 length: 18 residues. The germline V gene has CDR1 MNHEY and CDR2 SVGAGI. CDR3 loop: CASSHPIEDRGPYNEQFF.

The gene calls are TRBV29-1 and TRBJ1-2; TCRdb's assignment of TRBD1 cannot be checked, as there is no DNA. This CDR3 is built from 15 residues. The germline gives CDR1 SQVTM, CDR2 ANQGSEA. CDR3 protein: CSVEARSGTQLGYTF.

The chain employs TRBV11-3 and TRBJ2-1; TCRdb designates TRBD2, a call that cannot be tested without DNA. CDR3 length equals 13 residues. Germline loops: CDR1 SGHNT, CDR2 YENEEA. This chain's CDR3 is CASSSTSADEQFF.

CDR3 sequence: CSATPGNTEAFF. The chain combines TRBV29-1 with TRBJ1-1. The CDR3 is made up of 12 amino acids. Germline CDR1 reads SQVTM; CDR2 reads ANQGSEA.

V gene TRBV27 combines with J gene TRBJ1-1; TCRdb names TRBD1, which stays unverified in the absence of DNA. Germline values: CDR1 MNHEY, CDR2 SMNVEV (reference sequence). The CDR3 runs to 12 residues. The CDR3: CASSEGATEAFF.

The CDR3 reads CASSFLGGMVYEQYF. The chain has TRBV28 and TRBJ2-7. This CDR3 has 15 residues. In germline, CDR1 is MDHEN, CDR2 SYDVKM.

This chain connects TRBV14 to TRBJ2-7; the TCRdb D gene call, TRBD2, has no DNA to confirm it. The CDR3 spans 14 residues. CDR1 and CDR2 (germline): SGHDN, FVKESK. The CDR3: CASSEESGTPEQYF.

The rearrangement links TRBV12-3 or TRBV12-4 to TRBJ2-2. The CDR3 extends over 15 amino acids. CDR3 region: CASSLALGYTGELFF.

The chain combines TRBV12-3 or TRBV12-4 with TRBJ2-2; TCRdb returns TRBD1, unconfirmable since there is no DNA. The CDR3 has 14 residues. This CDR3 is CASRTGASTGELFF.

This sequence joins TRBV7-8 and TRBJ1-1. The CDR3 covers 17 residues. The germline V gene has CDR1 SGHVS and CDR2 FQNEAQ. CDR3 residues: CASSLGWLQESYTEAFF.

This chain links TRBV28 with TRBJ2-7; TCRdb's assignment of TRBD1 cannot be checked, as there is no DNA. Germline V gene lookup returns CDR1 MDHEN and CDR2 SYDVKM. The length of the CDR3 is 14 residues. The CDR3 reads CASRQIGGAYEQYF.

V is TRBV5-1 and J is TRBJ2-7; as DNA is missing, the TRBD2 call by TCRdb cannot be tested. Germline-derived CDR1 and CDR2 are SGHRS and YFSETQ. CDR3 length: 15 amino acids. The CDR3 loop reads CASSFSPGTSYEQYF.

V gene TRBV6-6 combines with J gene TRBJ2-2. The CDR3 is 15 residues long. In germline, CDR1 is MNHNY, CDR2 SVGAGI (reference sequence). This chain's CDR3 is CASSYSNSFTGELFF.

This chain links TRBV9 with TRBJ2-3; TCRdb names TRBD2, which stays unverified in the absence of DNA. The length of the CDR3 is 13 residues. Germline loops: CDR1 SGDLS, CDR2 YYNGEE. The CDR3 sequence is CASSGGVRDTQYF.

The V and J genes are TRBV20-1 and TRBJ2-7; TCRdb calls TRBD1, which cannot be checked without DNA. In germline, CDR1 is DFQATT, CDR2 SNEGSKA (reference sequence). The CDR3 length is 12 residues. The chain's CDR3 is CSALKGDYEQYF.

The chain links TRBV25-1 to TRBJ2-2; TCRdb's assignment of TRBD1 cannot be checked, as there is no DNA. Germline V gene sequence: CDR1 MGHDK, CDR2 SYGVNS. The CDR3 loop spans 16 amino acids. The CDR3: CASRFSGGSNTGELFF.

The chain uses TRBV6-6 and TRBJ1-1; TCRdb gives TRBD1 as the D gene, but with no DNA this cannot be confirmed. From germline, CDR1 is MNHNY and CDR2 SVGAGI (reference sequence). This CDR3 has 15 amino acids. CDR3 amino acids: CASTLSGAPNTEAFF.

The rearrangement uses TRBV29-1 and TRBJ2-7; TCRdb's assignment of TRBD1 cannot be checked, as there is no DNA. Germline V gene sequence: CDR1 SQVTM, CDR2 ANQGSEA. The CDR3 loop spans 12 amino acids. This chain's CDR3 is CSVGTGTYEQYF.

The chain joins TRBV15 to TRBJ1-4; TCRdb designates TRBD1, a call that cannot be tested without DNA. The CDR3 has 14 residues. Germline V gene sequence: CDR1 LNHNV, CDR2 YYDKDF (reference sequence). The chain's CDR3 is CATSSRDSNEKLFF.

The genes are TRBV4-3 and TRBJ2-2; TCRdb picks TRBD2, but there is no DNA to check that call. This CDR3 region has 17 residues. Germline V gene sequence: CDR1 LGHNA, CDR2 YSLEER. The CDR3 region is CASSHPASGGASGELFF.

This rearrangement joins TRBV4-3 to TRBJ2-2; TCRdb indicates TRBD2, and absent DNA this call remains unverified. Germline V lookup: CDR1 LGHNA, CDR2 YSLEER. The CDR3 is made up of 21 amino acids. CDR3 in amino acids: CASSPRTSGLAGGSNTGELFF.

The chain uses TRBV10-3 and TRBJ2-1; the D call from TCRdb, TRBD2, cannot be confirmed without DNA. Germline CDR1 ENHRY, CDR2 SYGVKD. The CDR3 has 17 amino acids. The CDR3 protein is CAISEVLAGDSYNEQFF.

CDR3: CSATSDRGSTEAFF. This rearrangement joins TRBV29-1 to TRBJ1-1; the D call from TCRdb, TRBD1, cannot be confirmed without DNA. In germline, CDR1 is SQVTM, CDR2 ANQGSEA. The CDR3 has 14 residues.